The 11 T cell receptor beta chains below were found in one sample sequenced in a study of T cells after yellow fever vaccination. TCRdb re-called the 5' RACE reads with MiXCR, one entry per CDR3 protein. The sample consists of under 500,000 distinct CDR3 sequences, around 20% of them appearing once. The sample in question was PBMCs, obtained before the yellow fever booster vaccination. All receptors derive from a man between 18 and 29 years old who received the YFV17D yellow fever vaccine.

The sample holds a few counts of this clonotype. This chain links TRBV18 with TRBJ1-6, with D maybe TRBD1 (5 bases). The CDR3 totals 17 residues. V was clipped by 2 bases and J by 0 bases, with 11 bases between them. Germline-derived CDR1 and CDR2 are KGHSH and LQKENI. The CDR3 sequence is CASSPSRGSSYNSPLHF. CDR3 coding DNA: TGTGCCAGCTCACCATCTAGGGGAAGCTCCTATAATTCACCCCTCCACTTT.

This rearrangement joins TRBV7-9 to TRBJ1-1; D remains ambiguous. Trimming left V 5 bases short and J 4 bases short, with 17 bases between. Germline V gene lookup returns CDR1 SEHNR and CDR2 FQNEAQ (reference sequence). This CDR3 has 15 amino acids. Here the CDR3 reads CASSQSPSYRTEAFF. For the CDR3, the DNA is TGTGCCAGCAGCCAATCGCCCAGTTATCGCACTGAAGCTTTCTTT.

This chain joins TRBV4-2 and TRBJ1-6, with D tentatively TRBD1 (5 bases). The CDR3 is 16 amino acids. Deletions cut 0 bases from V and 9 bases from J, with 15 bases between. The germline V gene has CDR1 LGHNA and CDR2 YNFKEQ. The CDR3, as DNA: TGTGCCAGCAGCCAAGATCCCAGGGAAGTTGCTTCACCCCTCCACTTT. Translated, it gives CASSQDPREVASPLHF.

V is TRBV19 and J is TRBJ2-2, with 9 bases lining up with TRBD1. Per germline, CDR1 LNHDA and CDR2 SQIVND (reference sequence). This CDR3 contains 15 residues. The V gene end was trimmed by 2 bases and the J gene end by 6 bases; junction bases not matched to a gene: 4. CDR3 sequence: CASSIRTGVAGELFF. The CDR3 bases are TGTGCCAGTAGTATAAGGACAGGGGTGGCCGGGGAGCTGTTTTTT.

This clonotype has a handful of counts. The CDR3 is CASSRAGGSNQPQHF. The CDR3 nucleotides are TGTGCCAGCAGCCGCGCCGGCGGTAGCAATCAGCCCCAGCATTTT. This chain uses TRBV7-9 with TRBJ1-5; no clear D gene. V was shortened by 5 bases and J by 0 bases, with 11 bases between the two germline ends. The CDR3 runs 15 residues. The germline V gene encodes CDR1 SEHNR and CDR2 FQNEAQ (reference sequence).

This clonotype has more than one count but fewer than ten. In nucleotides, the CDR3 is TGCAGCGTGGGGGCTTATTTCACAGATACGCAGTATTTT. Protein sequence: CSVGAYFTDTQYF. The J gene is TRBJ2-3, the V gene TRBV29-1; TRBD1 might be the D (6 bases). Germline CDR1 and CDR2: SQVTM and ANQGSEA. CDR3 length equals 13 residues. Trimming left V 6 bases short and J 2 bases short, with 12 bases between.

This clonotype was observed a single time. The chain links TRBV30 to TRBJ1-3; a weak D match, TRBD1 (5 bases). With 2 bases removed from V and 1 base from J, the gap between germline ends came to 6 bases. The CDR3 runs to 13 residues. The germline gives CDR1 GTSNPN, CDR2 SVGIG (reference sequence). The chain's CDR3 is CAWSWGSGNTIYF. In DNA, the CDR3 is TGTGCCTGGAGTTGGGGGTCTGGAAACACCATATATTTT.

V is TRBV30 and J is TRBJ2-7; TRBD1 aligns across 7 bases. The germline V gene has CDR1 GTSNPN and CDR2 SVGIG (reference sequence). V lost 3 bases and J lost 0; bases outside the gene matches: 5. The CDR3 runs 14 residues. The CDR3, as DNA: TGTGCCTGGAGCGGGACAGTCCTCTCCTACGAGCAGTACTTC. It encodes CAWSGTVLSYEQYF.

CDR3 bases: TGCGCCAGCAGTGAGAGTCCTAGACCCGGGGAGCTGTTTTTT. Protein: CASSESPRPGELFF. This sequence joins TRBV10-2 and TRBJ2-2; D is unresolved. The CDR3 consists of 14 residues. V dropped 2 bases and J dropped 6 bases, with 10 bases sitting between them. From germline, CDR1 is WSHSY and CDR2 SAAADI.

This clonotype was seen only a few times. CDR3 coding DNA: TGTGCCAGCAGCCAAGTAGGATCGGGGAGGGCAGATACGCAGTATTTT. Translation gives CASSQVGSGRADTQYF. The rearrangement links TRBV3-1 to TRBJ2-3; TRBD2 aligns across 7 bases. V lost 1 base, J lost 4 bases, and 8 bases stayed unmatched. CDR3 size: 16 residues. Germline V lookup: CDR1 LGHDT, CDR2 YNNKEL (reference sequence).

The V gene is TRBV12-5, the J gene TRBJ2-2; D is uncertain. The V gene's germline CDR1 is LGHNT and CDR2 FRNRAP. V was trimmed by 7 bases and J by 4 bases, leaving 4 bases between them. There are 11 residues in the CDR3. CDR3 sequence (DNA): TGTGCTAGTGCCGCCACCGGGGAGCTGTTTTTT. This sequence encodes CASAATGELFF.